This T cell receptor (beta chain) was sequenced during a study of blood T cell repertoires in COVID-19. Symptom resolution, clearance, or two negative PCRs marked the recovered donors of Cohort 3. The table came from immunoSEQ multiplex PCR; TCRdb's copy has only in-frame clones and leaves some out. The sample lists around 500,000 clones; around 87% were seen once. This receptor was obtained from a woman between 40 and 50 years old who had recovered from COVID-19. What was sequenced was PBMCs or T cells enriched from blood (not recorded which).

The CDR3, as DNA: TGTGCCAGCAGCTCACCGGGACTAGCGGGAGGGGGGTCCTACAATGAGCAGTTCTTC. Translation gives CASSSPGLAGGGSYNEQFF. This sequence joins TRBV7-2 and TRBJ2-1; 16 bases are shared with TRBD2. Germline CDR1 SGHTA, CDR2 FQGNSA. After removal of 4 bases from V and 1 base from J, the junction contained 7 bases not matched to a gene. The CDR3 has 19 residues.